Presented here are 30 T cell receptor beta chains from one specimen sequenced in a study of T-cell reconstitution after alpha-beta-depleted transplantation in children. A library of TCRbeta sequences, prepared with unique molecular identifiers, was generated. In TCRdb, the PCR reads were re-called with MiXCR into one record per CDR3 protein. Seen here are about 870,000 distinct CDR3 sequences, 15% to 20% observed once, and the top ten hold 5%. Material: PBMCs, mostly from graft donor cells, obtained 360 days after TCRalphabeta/CD19-depleted stem cell transplant. These TCRs come from a male patient aged 10 to 17 who had a stem cell transplant for acute lymphoblastic leukemia, so the T cells may come from the graft donor.

This clonotype was detected only a few times. The chain couples TRBV24-1 to TRBJ2-3, with D possibly being TRBD2 (6 bases). The V end lost 5 bases, the J end lost 11 bases, and 19 bases lay between the germline ends. The CDR3 totals 14 residues. CDR1 and CDR2 from the germline V gene are KGHDR and SFDVKD. CDR3 in DNA: TGTGCCACCAGTGGTGAGGGGACTCCGAGGGTGCAGTATTTT. It specifies CATSGEGTPRVQYF.

This clonotype was detected many times. This chain joins TRBV3-1 and TRBJ2-7, with 8 nucleotides matching TRBD2. CDR1 and CDR2 (germline): LGHDT, YNNKEL (reference sequence). The V gene end was trimmed by 1 base and the J gene end by 6 bases; junction bases not matched to a gene: 8. This CDR3 spans 15 amino acids. CDR3 coding DNA: TGTGCCAGCAGCCAAGGGTATCGGGGGGGCTCCGAGCAGTACTTC. Its translation is CASSQGYRGGSEQYF.

J is TRBJ2-3 and V is TRBV11-3; the match to TRBD1 covers 8 bases. Germline V gene lookup returns CDR1 SGHNT and CDR2 YENEEA. Germline trimming cut 7 bases from V and 4 bases from J; bases unmatched to any gene: 7. The CDR3 is 14 residues long. CDR3 amino acids: CASKEDRAADTQYF. CDR3 DNA: TGTGCCAGCAAAGAGGACAGGGCGGCAGATACGCAGTATTTT.

This clonotype was counted only a few times. The rearrangement links TRBV4-1 to TRBJ1-1, with D possibly matching TRBD1 (6 bases). The CDR3 has 15 residues. Trimming stripped 4 bases from V and 0 bases from J, with 12 bases between. CDR1 is MGHRA, CDR2 YSYEKL, per germline. The CDR3 loop reads CASSPEGTLNTEAFF. CDR3 coding DNA: TGCGCCAGCAGCCCTGAAGGGACACTGAACACTGAAGCTTTCTTT.

This clonotype came up a few times. The chain carries TRBV20-1 and TRBJ2-7, with 8 nucleotides matching TRBD1. Trimming removed 7 bases from V and 3 bases from J; junction bases left unmatched: 5. Germline V lookup: CDR1 DFQATT, CDR2 SNEGSKA (reference sequence). The CDR3 is made up of 12 amino acids. The CDR3 region has the DNA TGCAGTGTCCTGGACAGGGTCTACGAGCAGTACTTC. It translates to CSVLDRVYEQYF.

This chain connects TRBV12-3 or TRBV12-4 to TRBJ2-7; no reliable D call. The CDR3 is 13 amino acids. The V and J ends lost 3 bases and 3 bases respectively, with 9 bases between them. The CDR3 DNA reads as TGTGCCAGCAGTTTGCCCCTGATCTACGAGCAGTACTTC. It specifies CASSLPLIYEQYF.

The chain links TRBV12-3 or TRBV12-4 to TRBJ1-5; TRBD1 matches 7 bases. The CDR3 runs 15 residues. Germline trimming cut 4 bases from V and 6 bases from J; bases unmatched to any gene: 9. CDR3 sequence: CASSSRQGGSQPQHF. The CDR3 DNA reads TGTGCCAGCAGTTCGCGACAGGGTGGGAGTCAGCCCCAGCATTTT.

The CDR3 loop reads CASSRRTSGYTQYF. CDR3 in DNA: TGTGCCAGCAGCCGACGGACTAGCGGGTATACGCAGTATTTT. The genes are TRBV5-6 and TRBJ2-3, with TRBD2 matching over 11 bases. Unmatched junction bases numbered 5, after V lost 4 bases and J lost 7 bases. Looked up from germline, CDR1 is SGHDT and CDR2 is YYEEEE. This CDR3 has 14 residues.

CDR3 DNA sequence: TGTGCCAGTAAATTGACAGGGAACACTGAAGCTTTCTTT. This encodes CASKLTGNTEAFF. This chain joins TRBV19 and TRBJ1-1, with D maybe TRBD1 (6 bases). CDR1 is LNHDA, CDR2 SQIVND, per germline (reference sequence). This CDR3 has 13 residues. Trimming removed 7 bases from V and 1 base from J, with 10 bases in between.

This clonotype was detected many times. The V gene is TRBV12-3 or TRBV12-4, the J gene TRBJ2-6, with no clear D. The CDR3 spans 15 residues. Deletions cut 6 bases from V and 1 base from J, with 10 bases between. CDR3 DNA sequence: TGTGCCAGCAGCACCCACGGATCTGGGGCCAACGTCCTGACTTTC. Translating it yields CASSTHGSGANVLTF.

CDR3 coding DNA: TGTGCCAGCCAGGGGGTAGAGCAGTTCTTC. Translated: CASQGVEQFF. The chain uses TRBV25-1 and TRBJ2-1, with 7 bases aligning to TRBD1. V lost 8 bases and J lost 10; bases outside the gene matches: 2. The CDR3 has 10 residues. The germline CDR1 and CDR2 sequences are MGHDK and SYGVNS.

This clonotype was counted a few times. The rearrangement uses TRBV7-8 and TRBJ2-7; tentative D call: TRBD1 (5 bases). The V and J ends lost 0 bases and 4 bases respectively, with 19 bases between them. CDR3 length: 17 residues. CDR1 SGHVS and CDR2 FQNEAQ come from the germline V gene. In DNA form, the CDR3 reads TGTGCCAGCAGCTTAGCGCCTACAGGCCGATCCTTTTACGAGCAGTACTTC. This codes for CASSLAPTGRSFYEQYF.

This clonotype was counted only a few times. The rearrangement uses TRBV5-1 and TRBJ2-7; D might be TRBD1 (5 bases). V was clipped by 0 bases and J by 2 bases, with 12 bases between them. Looked up from germline, CDR1 is SGHRS and CDR2 is YFSETQ. The CDR3 extends over 15 amino acids. The CDR3 sequence: CASSLARQRTYEQYF. The CDR3 DNA reads as TGCGCCAGCAGCTTGGCCAGACAGCGAACCTACGAGCAGTACTTC.

This clonotype was picked up many times. The J gene is TRBJ2-7, the V gene TRBV20-1; perhaps TRBD2 as D (5 bases). This CDR3 contains 11 residues. V shed 6 bases and J shed 7 bases, with 13 bases lying between them. In germline, CDR1 is DFQATT, CDR2 SNEGSKA (reference sequence). The CDR3 sequence: CSAKRGREQYF. In nucleotides, the CDR3 is TGCAGTGCCAAGAGAGGGAGAGAGCAGTACTTC.

The chain couples TRBV20-1 to TRBJ2-7; no clear D. V lost 8 bases and J 4 bases, leaving 15 bases between the germline ends. Germline V CDR1 and CDR2: DFQATT, SNEGSKA (reference sequence). The CDR3 is 12 amino acids. For the CDR3, the DNA is TGCAGTACCCCCGCCAACGGGTACGAGCAGTACTTC. Its translation is CSTPANGYEQYF.

The CDR3 sequence is CASRTGTTGELFF. CDR3 in DNA: TGCGCCAGCAGGACAGGAACTACCGGGGAGCTGTTTTTT. V gene TRBV5-1 combines with J gene TRBJ2-2; a weak D match, TRBD1 (6 bases). The ends were cut back, 5 bases at V and 5 bases at J, with 10 bases in the middle. The germline V gene encodes CDR1 SGHRS and CDR2 YFSETQ. This CDR3 region has 13 residues.

This chain's CDR3 is CASSLRSDTGELFF. In DNA, the CDR3 is TGCGCCAGCAGCTTACGCTCGGACACCGGGGAGCTGTTTTTT. V and J are TRBV5-1 and TRBJ2-2; no clear D. The CDR3 is 14 amino acids. With 2 bases removed from V and 3 bases from J, the gap between germline ends came to 8 bases. Germline V gives CDR1 SGHRS, CDR2 YFSETQ.

This clonotype was seen a few times. The rearrangement links TRBV5-1 to TRBJ2-1, with 10 bases identical to TRBD2. CDR1 is SGHRS, CDR2 YFSETQ, per germline. The CDR3 loop spans 15 amino acids. V was clipped by 2 bases and J by 6 bases; unmatched bases: 5. Here the CDR3 reads CASSFLGTSVNEQFF. The DNA of the CDR3 is TGCGCCAGCAGCTTTTTGGGGACTAGCGTCAATGAGCAGTTCTTC.

There are a few counts of this clonotype. The chain has TRBV4-2 and TRBJ2-5, with unresolved D. V shed 0 bases and J shed 0 bases, with 5 bases lying between them. Germline values: CDR1 LGHNA, CDR2 YNFKEQ. The CDR3 is 14 residues long. The CDR3 loop is CASSQEAYQETQYF. In DNA form, the CDR3 reads TGTGCCAGCAGCCAAGAAGCGTACCAAGAGACCCAGTACTTC.

The rearrangement links TRBV19 to TRBJ1-2; TRBD1 aligns across 8 bases. V lost 2 bases, J lost 2 bases, and 7 bases stayed unmatched. Germline V gives CDR1 LNHDA, CDR2 SQIVND (reference sequence). The CDR3 totals 16 residues. The CDR3 sequence is CASSIRTTGANYGYTF. The CDR3 bases are TGTGCCAGTAGTATAAGAACGACAGGGGCAAACTATGGCTACACCTTC.

V gene TRBV12-3 or TRBV12-4 combines with J gene TRBJ1-1; maybe TRBD1 (5 bases). The ends were cut back, 1 base at V and 9 bases at J, with 9 bases in the middle. The CDR3 is made up of 12 amino acids. The CDR3 DNA reads TGTGCCAGCAGTTTAGTAGGGACGAAAGCTTTCTTT. Translation gives CASSLVGTKAFF.

In its sample, this clonotype was seen a few times. This chain's CDR3 is CASSQDLGNPYNEQFF. The CDR3 bases are TGCGCCAGCAGCCAAGATCTGGGTAATCCCTACAATGAGCAGTTCTTC. This chain links TRBV4-1 with TRBJ2-1; D is uncertain. Trimming took off 0 bases at V and 2 bases at J, with 11 bases between the two ends. The length of the CDR3 is 16 residues. Germline V gene sequence: CDR1 MGHRA, CDR2 YSYEKL.

This CDR3 reads CASSLNAGHTGELFF. In DNA form, the CDR3 reads TGTGCCAGCAGCTTAAATGCGGGGCACACCGGGGAGCTGTTTTTT. This sequence joins TRBV7-3 and TRBJ2-2; tentative D call: TRBD2 (6 bases). From germline, CDR1 is SGHTA and CDR2 FQGTGA. V was clipped by 1 base and J by 3 bases, with 9 bases between them. This CDR3 region has 15 residues.

The sample holds a few counts of this clonotype. This sequence joins TRBV12-3 or TRBV12-4 and TRBJ1-2; D is perhaps TRBD1 (6 bases). This CDR3 has 14 residues. Between the trimmed V and J ends, which lost 3 bases and 4 bases, there was a span of 12 bases. The CDR3 DNA follows: TGTGCCAGCAGTTTTGGGGGGCGCTCCTATGGCTACACCTTC. Translating gives CASSFGGRSYGYTF.

This clonotype showed up many times. The chain has TRBV10-1 and TRBJ1-1, with 8 nucleotides matching TRBD1. J lost 0 bases, V lost 5 bases, and 5 bases had no gene match. Germline CDR1 and CDR2: WNHNN and SYGVQD (reference sequence). This CDR3 has 15 amino acids. CDR3: CASSLRTGMNTEAFF. CDR3 coding DNA: TGCGCCAGCAGTTTAAGGACAGGGATGAACACTGAAGCTTTCTTT.

The CDR3 nucleotides are TGTGCCAGCAGCAACCCGCTTCAAGATTACTACAATGAGCAGTTCTTC. It is translated as CASSNPLQDYYNEQFF. V and J are TRBV11-3 and TRBJ2-1, with D unresolved. Deletions cut 5 bases from V and 3 bases from J, with 17 bases between. The germline gives CDR1 SGHNT, CDR2 YENEEA. There are 16 residues in the CDR3.

This clonotype was counted many times. This chain joins TRBV5-1 and TRBJ2-1, with D unclear. The CDR3 contains 12 residues. Trimming cost V 7 bases and J 0 bases, with 5 bases left between them. CDR1 is SGHRS and CDR2 is YFSETQ in the germline V gene. CDR3 sequence reads: CASGNSYNEQFF. In DNA form, the CDR3 reads TGCGCCAGCGGCAACTCCTACAATGAGCAGTTCTTC.

In this sample, this clonotype turned up once. The gene calls are TRBV4-1 and TRBJ2-7; no clear D. V was trimmed by 0 bases and J by 2 bases, leaving 11 bases between them. This CDR3 has 15 amino acids. Germline V gene sequence: CDR1 MGHRA, CDR2 YSYEKL. CDR3 bases: TGCGCCAGCAGCCAAGATCCCCGTGTGGCCTACGAGCAGTACTTC. Its protein product is CASSQDPRVAYEQYF.

This clonotype was seen only a few times. This rearrangement joins TRBV7-3 to TRBJ2-3; 9 nucleotides match TRBD2. The CDR3 is 16 residues long. Germline V gene lookup returns CDR1 SGHTA and CDR2 FQGTGA. Germline trimming cut 0 bases from V and 2 bases from J; bases unmatched to any gene: 3. The CDR3 region is CASSLTLAGPTDTQYF. The CDR3 coding sequence is TGTGCCAGCAGCTTAACGCTAGCGGGGCCCACAGATACGCAGTATTTT.

This clonotype appeared many times. The J gene is TRBJ1-3, the V gene TRBV5-1; TRBD1 is a possible D gene (6 bases). CDR1 and CDR2 from the germline V gene are SGHRS and YFSETQ. This CDR3 is built from 16 residues. Trimming pared 0 bases from V and 4 bases from J, leaving 14 bases between. The CDR3 nucleotides are TGCGCCAGCAGCTTGGGTCTACAGGGCGCAGGAAACACCATATATTTT. Translating it yields CASSLGLQGAGNTIYF.